This T cell receptor beta chain was identified during a study of shared clonotypes between healthy human individuals. Regarding the study as a whole: Non-shared clonotypes were found to have lower generation probabilities than the clonotypes that were shared by all four of the sorted-subset donors. The rarefaction results pointed to incomplete sorted-subset sequencing despite large depth.

Sequencing used immunoSEQ multiplex PCR; TCRdb keeps in-frame clones, though not all of them. The sample consists of about 1 million clones, 70% to 80% of them appearing once. The CDR3 has 17 amino acids. A note on this clone: Its antigen is unknown.

CD4+ cell separation produced CD45RA+ naive and CD45RA-negative memory subsets. The chain couples TRBV7-5 to TRBJ2-1; the table's TRBD2 call for D was not verified on the DNA. TRBV7-5 is recorded as a pseudogene. The sample was memory CD4+ T cells sorted from blood. The subset denotes: CD45RA-negative fraction. This sequence originates from a man aged 18 to 29 in good health. The CDR3: CARSLGIVGGPPGEQFF. The CDR3 DNA is TGTGCCAGAAGCTTAGGAATCGTGGGGGGGCCACCCGGTGAGCAGTTCTTC.